The entry below gives a single T cell receptor (beta chain) sequence along with its context. Antigen specificity is unknown. This record belongs to a study of beta chain features in type 1 diabetes. Study-wide results and caveats: A moderate, significant TCRB CDR3 shortening appeared in type 1 diabetes across four CD4+ subsets.

This CDR3 is 15 amino acids long. Per germline, CDR1 LGHNT and CDR2 FRNRAP. V shed 5 bases and J 2 bases; nucleotides not matched to a gene: 8. Reverse transcription of all isolated RNA meant that expressed TCRB transcripts were sequenced. Only in-frame clones appear in the TCRdb table, and some are missing; sequencing was by immunoSEQ multiplex PCR. The data contain under 130,000 clones, 25% to 35% of them seen just once; the ten biggest clones take up around 0.5%. The sequence was obtained from a woman between 18 and 29 years old with type 1 diabetes. The sequenced sample was central memory CD4+ T cells from blood. The rearrangement links TRBV12-5 to TRBJ2-5; 7 bases fit TRBD2. The CDR3 sequence: CASGPSLAAQETQYF. The CDR3 DNA sequence: TGTGCTAGTGGTCCCAGCCTAGCGGCTCAAGAGACCCAGTACTTC.